The sequence of this TCR beta chain was determined in a study of regulatory dendritic cells for organ transplantation. Study-level information: LPS was added to dendritic cell cultures on day 6. Study findings and constraints: Mature dendritic cells appeared to drive more memory CD8+ clonal expansion than regulatory ones.

Sorted T cells were CFSE-labeled and cultured less than 6 days with allogeneic regulatory or mature dendritic cells at 1:10. Naive CD45RA+ and memory CD45RO+ CD4+ or CD8+ T cells were FACS-sorted. In regard to this clone: Antigen specificity is unknown.

Sequencing used immunoSEQ multiplex PCR; TCRdb keeps in-frame clones, though not all of them. The table has about 12,000 clones, roughly three quarters seen once. The CDR3 spans 14 residues. Germline CDR1 and CDR2: SGDLS and YYNGEE. J lost 4 bases, V lost 6 bases, and 8 bases had no gene match. Sequences were obtained from naive CD8+ T cells from blood cultured with regulatory dendritic cells. Subset given: CD45RA+ naive T cells. The V gene is TRBV9, the J gene TRBJ2-3; 7 nucleotides match TRBD2. The receptor's source is a human donor in good health. For the CDR3, the DNA is TGTGCCAGCACCTCGGGGGGAGTACCAGATACGCAGTATTTT. Protein sequence: CASTSGGVPDTQYF.